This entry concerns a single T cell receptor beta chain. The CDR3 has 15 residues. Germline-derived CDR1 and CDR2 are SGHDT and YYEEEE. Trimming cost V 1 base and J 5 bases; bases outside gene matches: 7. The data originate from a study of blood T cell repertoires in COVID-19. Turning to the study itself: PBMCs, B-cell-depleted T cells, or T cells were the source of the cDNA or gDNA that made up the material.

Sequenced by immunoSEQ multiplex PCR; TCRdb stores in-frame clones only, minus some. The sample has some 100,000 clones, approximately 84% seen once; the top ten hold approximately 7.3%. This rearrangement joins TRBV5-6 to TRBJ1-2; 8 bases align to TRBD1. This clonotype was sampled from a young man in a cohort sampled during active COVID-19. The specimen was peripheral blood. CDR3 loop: CASSLIGQGQYGYTF. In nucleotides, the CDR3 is TGTGCCAGCAGCTTGATAGGACAGGGACAGTATGGCTACACCTTC.